This TCR beta chain was sequenced for a study of post-analysis software for immune sequencing data. Study-level results: The normalized Chao1 diversity of multiple sclerosis patients was significantly lower than that of controls. Five TRBV segments, including TRBV5-6, TRBV5-1 and TRBV20-1, were more frequent in patients than controls.

This clonotype was seen only a few times. Its antigen remains unidentified. Sequencing libraries made from TCR beta cDNA carried unique molecular identifiers. From the PCR reads, TCRdb called clonotypes with MiXCR, one entry per CDR3 protein. The sample has approximately 770,000 distinct CDR3 sequences, around 42% seen once. Looked up from germline, CDR1 is SEHNR and CDR2 is FQNEAQ (reference sequence). The CDR3 loop spans 13 amino acids. V gave up 0 bases and J gave up 2 bases, with 5 bases separating them. This chain uses TRBV7-9 with TRBJ2-7; D unresolved. The clonotype originates from a girl aged 10-17 years with multiple sclerosis. The sequenced material came from blood. This CDR3 is CASSLAAPYEQYF. As DNA, the CDR3 is TGTGCCAGCAGCTTAGCGGCACCCTACGAGCAGTACTTC.